These 26 T cell receptor beta chains were all obtained from the same sample, sequenced in a study of T cell responses to AZD1222 COVID-19 vaccine. Repertoires were generated with immunoSEQ multiplex PCR, while TCRdb's copy carries only in-frame clones and drops some. The sample shows just under 90,000 clones, roughly 86% of them seen only once. The specimen comprised peripheral blood, sampled on day 0 of AZD1222 vaccination. These TCRs come from an adult in good health.

Here the CDR3 reads CASSFRQPNEKLFF. CDR3 in DNA: TGCGCCAGCAGCTTTCGACAGCCTAATGAAAAACTGTTTTTT. V gene TRBV5-1 combines with J gene TRBJ1-4; D is perhaps TRBD1 (5 bases). Germline CDR1 reads SGHRS; CDR2 reads YFSETQ. Trimming stripped 2 bases from V and 3 bases from J, with 8 bases between. There are 14 residues in the CDR3.

A single count supports this clone. The J gene is TRBJ1-5, the V gene TRBV19; D perhaps matches TRBD1 (5 bases). The V and J ends lost 1 base and 6 bases respectively, with 13 bases between them. The germline V gene encodes CDR1 LNHDA and CDR2 SQIVND (reference sequence). This CDR3 region has 15 residues. CDR3 DNA sequence: TGTGCCAGTAGTATAGGGCCAGAGGGGCGTCAGCCCCAGCATTTT. As protein: CASSIGPEGRQPQHF. Full variable domain (rest looked up from reference TRBV19 and TRBJ1-5): DGGITQSPKYLFRKEGQNVTLSCEQNLNHDAMYWYRQDPGQGLRLIYYSQIVNDFQKGDIAEGYSVSREKKESFPLTVTSAQKNPTAFYLCASSIGPEGRQPQHFGDGTRLSIL.

The chain has TRBV9 and TRBJ2-5; D gene ambiguous. In germline, CDR1 is SGDLS, CDR2 YYNGEE. The CDR3 is 12 amino acids. The germline V and J ends were trimmed by 3 bases and 7 bases, with 10 bases remaining between them. This CDR3 reads CASSATMGTQYF. CDR3 coding DNA: TGTGCCAGCAGCGCGACAATGGGGACCCAGTACTTC.

The chain recombines TRBV28 with TRBJ2-1; D remains unclear. The length of the CDR3 is 15 residues. The germline CDR1 and CDR2 sequences are MDHEN and SYDVKM. V was cut by 6 bases and J by 5 bases, with 17 bases left in between. In DNA, the CDR3 is TGTGCCAGCAGCACCCTACGCAGGAAGGACAATGAGCAGTTCTTC. Protein sequence: CASSTLRRKDNEQFF.

The chain uses TRBV7-6 and TRBJ2-3, with TRBD2 matching 14 bases. The CDR3 runs to 17 residues. Germline lookup yields CDR1 SGHVS and CDR2 FNYEAQ. V lost 4 bases and J lost 2; bases outside the gene matches: 5. The CDR3 loop reads CASSSRLAGGFTDTQYF. In DNA form, the CDR3 reads TGTGCCAGCAGCTCCCGACTAGCGGGAGGGTTCACAGATACGCAGTATTTT.

The DNA of the CDR3 is TGTGCCAGCAGCGTAGCAGTTAACTATGGCTACACCTTC. Translating gives CASSVAVNYGYTF. This chain joins TRBV9 and TRBJ1-2; no firm D call. This CDR3 has 13 amino acids. Trimming left V 0 bases short and J 1 base short, with 4 bases between. Germline V gene data show CDR1 as SGDLS and CDR2 as YYNGEE.

The chain couples TRBV6-2 or TRBV6-3 to TRBJ1-5, with D perhaps matching TRBD1 (6 bases). The CDR3 contains 15 residues. CDR1 is MNHEY and CDR2 is SVGEGT in the germline V gene. V lost 5 bases and J 8 bases, leaving 19 bases between the germline ends. The CDR3 sequence is CASSLPGQLKKPQHF. DNA of the CDR3: TGTGCCAGCAGTCTTCCGGGACAACTAAAGAAGCCCCAGCATTTT.

This clone was found once. The chain combines TRBV3-1 (or the pseudogene TRBV3-2) with TRBJ1-6; no reliable D call. Deletions cut 1 base from V and 0 bases from J, with 13 bases between. There are 18 residues in the CDR3. Germline-derived CDR1 and CDR2 are LGHDT and YNNKEL (reference sequence). CDR3: CASSQGGGRSSYNSPLHF. CDR3 DNA: TGTGCCAGCAGCCAAGGCGGCGGGAGAAGCTCCTATAATTCACCCCTCCACTTT.

This clone turned up a few times. The chain combines TRBV7-6 with TRBJ2-7; TRBD2 agrees at 10 bases. CDR3 length equals 16 residues. V lost 1 base and J lost 6; bases outside the gene matches: 9. CDR1 and CDR2 from the germline V gene are SGHVS and FNYEAQ. CDR3: CASSLGGLAGGSEQYF. CDR3 sequence (DNA): TGTGCCAGCAGCTTAGGTGGGTTAGCGGGAGGAAGCGAGCAGTACTTC.

The genes are TRBV2 and TRBJ1-1; 7 bases line up with TRBD1. The V segment lost 6 bases and the J segment 0 bases; nucleotides outside the gene matches: 4. Germline loops: CDR1 SNHLY, CDR2 FYNNEI. The CDR3 has 14 amino acids. The CDR3 loop is CASRGDSMNTEAFF. The CDR3 nucleotides are TGTGCCAGCAGGGGGGACAGCATGAACACTGAAGCTTTCTTT. The full variable domain, completed using reference TRBV2 and TRBJ1-1, is EPEVTQTPSHQVTQMGQEVILRCVPISNHLYFYWYRQILGQKVEFLVSFYNNEISEKSEIFDDQFSVERPDGSNFTLKIRSTKLEDSAMYFCASRGDSMNTEAFFGQGTRLTVV.

This rearrangement joins TRBV28 to TRBJ2-1; a possible D gene is TRBD1 (5 bases). V gave up 5 bases and J gave up 9 bases, with 20 bases separating them. This CDR3 is 15 amino acids long. The germline gives CDR1 MDHEN, CDR2 SYDVKM. In DNA, the CDR3 is TGTGCCAGCAGTGAGGTTGGGCAGGGAAGGGTTGAGCAGTTCTTC. Amino acids: CASSEVGQGRVEQFF.

V and J are TRBV28 and TRBJ1-5, with 8 bases fitting TRBD1. From germline, CDR1 is MDHEN and CDR2 SYDVKM. This CDR3 is 15 amino acids long. With 6 bases clipped from V and 4 bases from J, the junction kept 8 bases outside the gene matches. CDR3 nucleotide sequence: TGTGCCAGCAGGCCCCACAGGGGGGAGAATCAGCCCCAGCATTTT. Translating gives CASRPHRGENQPQHF.

The rearrangement uses TRBV5-6 and TRBJ2-7; 9 positions match TRBD1. CDR3 length equals 14 residues. The germline gives CDR1 SGHDT, CDR2 YYEEEE. With 4 bases clipped from V and 4 bases from J, the junction kept 6 bases outside the gene matches. In DNA form, the CDR3 reads TGTGCCAGCAGCCTGGGACAGGGTGTGTACGAGCAGTACTTC. Protein product: CASSLGQGVYEQYF.

This clone appeared a single time. The genes are TRBV27 and TRBJ2-1, with D tentatively TRBD2 (6 bases). The germline V and J ends were trimmed by 6 bases and 2 bases, with 14 bases remaining between them. The CDR3 consists of 15 residues. Germline assignment: CDR1 MNHEY and CDR2 SMNVEV (reference sequence). CDR3: CASRPLRGTYNEQFF. The CDR3 DNA reads as TGTGCCAGCAGGCCTTTGCGGGGCACCTACAATGAGCAGTTCTTC.

The chain joins TRBV3-1 (or the pseudogene TRBV3-2) to TRBJ2-2; D perhaps matches TRBD2 (6 bases). Germline CDR1 LGHDT, CDR2 YNNKEL (reference sequence). This CDR3 has 16 amino acids. Trimming pared 4 bases from V and 2 bases from J, leaving 14 bases between. CDR3 residues: CASSPLGRENTGELFF. In DNA form, the CDR3 reads TGTGCCAGCAGCCCGCTGGGGCGGGAAAACACCGGGGAGCTGTTTTTT.

The genes are TRBV19 and TRBJ2-3; D is unclear. V gave up 2 bases and J gave up 3 bases, with 6 bases separating them. CDR3 length equals 13 residues. Germline CDR1 is LNHDA and CDR2 is SQIVND (reference sequence). The CDR3 sequence: CASSISQTDTQYF. CDR3 DNA sequence: TGTGCCAGTAGTATAAGTCAGACAGATACGCAGTATTTT.

The rearrangement joins TRBV19 to TRBJ2-2; no firm D call. Germline V lookup: CDR1 LNHDA, CDR2 SQIVND (reference sequence). The CDR3 sequence is 16 residues long. Trimming took 3 bases from V and 1 from J, leaving 12 bases between them. CDR3 bases: TGTGCCAGTAGTATTGGTGCTTGGGAGAACACCGGGGAGCTGTTTTTT. This gives the protein CASSIGAWENTGELFF.

This chain uses TRBV10-3 with TRBJ1-4; D unresolved. The CDR3 spans 13 residues. Germline V gene data show CDR1 as ENHRY and CDR2 as SYGVKD. V was clipped by 3 bases and J by 3 bases, with 5 bases between them. The CDR3 protein is CAISERANEKLFF. CDR3 nucleotides: TGTGCCATCAGTGAAAGGGCTAATGAAAAACTGTTTTTT.

The gene calls are TRBV24-1 and TRBJ2-1, with a tentative D call TRBD1 (6 bases). V lost 3 bases, J lost 4 bases, and 12 bases lay in between. CDR3 size: 15 residues. The germline gives CDR1 KGHDR, CDR2 SFDVKD. CDR3 nucleotides: TGTGCCACCAGTGATCCCAGGGGTTTTTACAATGAGCAGTTCTTC. Protein: CATSDPRGFYNEQFF.

CDR3 loop: CASSQELAGDTGELFF. The CDR3 coding sequence is TGCGCCAGCAGCCAAGAACTAGCGGGGGACACCGGGGAGCTGTTTTTT. This chain links TRBV4-3 with TRBJ2-2, with 11 bases lining up with TRBD2. Losses at the gene ends were 0 bases for V and 3 bases for J; bases not matched to a gene: 0. This CDR3 contains 16 residues. The V gene's germline CDR1 is LGHNA and CDR2 YSLEER.

V usage is TRBV11-2 and J usage is TRBJ2-4; 7 bases map to TRBD2. The germline V gene encodes CDR1 SGHAT and CDR2 FQNNGV. The V segment lost 1 base and the J segment 6 bases; nucleotides outside the gene matches: 3. The CDR3 extends over 14 amino acids. CDR3 in amino acids: CASSLGGGLNIQYF. The CDR3 DNA sequence: TGTGCCAGCAGCTTAGGGGGGGGACTAAACATTCAGTACTTC.

This chain links TRBV7-2 with TRBJ2-7, with D tentatively TRBD2 (5 bases). V lost 5 bases and J lost 0, with 8 bases in between. Germline V gene lookup returns CDR1 SGHTA and CDR2 FQGNSA. The CDR3 is 13 residues long. The CDR3 DNA sequence: TGTGCCAGCAGCCCAGCGGTCTCCTACGAGCAGTACTTC. Its translation: CASSPAVSYEQYF. The complete variable domain, with remaining parts taken from reference TRBV7-2 and TRBJ2-7, reads GAGVSQSPSNKVTEKGKDVELRCDPISGHTALYWYRQSLGQGLEFLIYFQGNSAPDKSGLPSDRFSAERTGGSVSTLTIQRTQQEDSAVYLCASSPAVSYEQYFGPGTRLTVT.

The CDR3 DNA sequence: TGTGCCAGCAGCTTTAACGAGGGAGATACGCAGTATTTT. Translation: CASSFNEGDTQYF. The chain has TRBV7-3 and TRBJ2-3; possibly TRBD2 for D (5 bases). This CDR3 region has 13 residues. Trimming left V 3 bases short and J 5 bases short, with 9 bases between. The V gene's germline CDR1 is SGHTA and CDR2 FQGTGA.

The rearrangement joins TRBV28 to TRBJ2-1, with TRBD2 matching 11 bases. Germline CDR1 is MDHEN and CDR2 is SYDVKM. The CDR3 covers 15 residues. Trimming cost V 5 bases and J 2 bases; bases outside gene matches: 2. CDR3 residues: CASSLAGGPYNEQFF. The CDR3 DNA follows: TGTGCCAGCAGTCTAGCGGGAGGTCCCTACAATGAGCAGTTCTTC.

The genes are TRBV21-1 and TRBJ2-7; the table's D call of TRBD2 was not tested on the DNA. TRBV21-1 is assigned pseudogene status. This CDR3 is built from 15 residues. The CDR3 DNA follows: TGTGCCAGCAGCAAAGTCCGAGGCAAGTCCCACGAGCAGTACTTC. This translates into CASSKVRGKSHEQYF.

CDR3 residues: CASSAAITEAFF. The CDR3 DNA is TGCGCCAGCAGTGCGGCCATCACTGAAGCTTTCTTT. V is TRBV10-2 and J is TRBJ1-1; no definite D call. The CDR3 contains 12 residues. The V and J ends lost 4 bases and 4 bases respectively, with 7 bases between them. Germline loops: CDR1 WSHSY, CDR2 SAAADI.